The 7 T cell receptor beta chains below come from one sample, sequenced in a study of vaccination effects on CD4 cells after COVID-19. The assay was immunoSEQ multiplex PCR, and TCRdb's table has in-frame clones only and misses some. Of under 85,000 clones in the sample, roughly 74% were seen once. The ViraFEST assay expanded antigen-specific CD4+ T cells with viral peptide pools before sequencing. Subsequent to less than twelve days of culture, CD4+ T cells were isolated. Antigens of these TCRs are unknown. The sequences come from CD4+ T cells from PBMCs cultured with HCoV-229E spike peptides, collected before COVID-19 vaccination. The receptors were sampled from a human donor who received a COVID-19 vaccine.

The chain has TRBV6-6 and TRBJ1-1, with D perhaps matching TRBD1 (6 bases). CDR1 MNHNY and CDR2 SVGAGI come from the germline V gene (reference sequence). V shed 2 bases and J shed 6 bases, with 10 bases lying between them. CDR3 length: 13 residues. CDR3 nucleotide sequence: TGTGCCAGCAGTTACCTAGGGGGGGCTGAAGCTTTCTTT. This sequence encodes CASSYLGGAEAFF.

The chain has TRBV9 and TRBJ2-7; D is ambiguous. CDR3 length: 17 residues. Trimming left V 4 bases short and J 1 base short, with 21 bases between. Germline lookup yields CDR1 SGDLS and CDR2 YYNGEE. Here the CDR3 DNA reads TGTGCCAGCAGCCCCCGTACCCCACAGCCTGCTTCCTACGAGCAGTACGTC. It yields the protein CASSPRTPQPASYEQYV.

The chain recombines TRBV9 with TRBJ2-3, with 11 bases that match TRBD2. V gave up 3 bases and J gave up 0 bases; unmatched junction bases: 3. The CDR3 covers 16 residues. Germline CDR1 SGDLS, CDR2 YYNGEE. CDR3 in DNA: TGTGCCAGCAGCGGACGACTAGCGGGGAGCACAGATACGCAGTATTTT. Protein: CASSGRLAGSTDTQYF.

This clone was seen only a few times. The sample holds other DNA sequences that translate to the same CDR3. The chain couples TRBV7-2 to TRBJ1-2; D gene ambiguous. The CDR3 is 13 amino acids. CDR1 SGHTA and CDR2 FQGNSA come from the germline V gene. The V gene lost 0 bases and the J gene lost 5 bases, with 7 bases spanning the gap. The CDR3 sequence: CASSLAGGYGYTF. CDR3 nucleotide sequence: TGTGCCAGCAGCTTAGCCGGCGGGTATGGCTACACCTTC. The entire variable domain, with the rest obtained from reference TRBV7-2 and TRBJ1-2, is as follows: GAGVSQSPSNKVTEKGKDVELRCDPISGHTALYWYRQSLGQGLEFLIYFQGNSAPDKSGLPSDRFSAERTGGSVSTLTIQRTQQEDSAVYLCASSLAGGYGYTFGSGTRLTVV.

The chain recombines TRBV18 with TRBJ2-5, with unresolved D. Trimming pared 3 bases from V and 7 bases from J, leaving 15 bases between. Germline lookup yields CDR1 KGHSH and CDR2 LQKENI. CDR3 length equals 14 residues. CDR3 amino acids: CASSPGPVSRTQYF. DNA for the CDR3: TGTGCCAGCTCACCCGGCCCGGTTTCGCGGACCCAGTACTTC.

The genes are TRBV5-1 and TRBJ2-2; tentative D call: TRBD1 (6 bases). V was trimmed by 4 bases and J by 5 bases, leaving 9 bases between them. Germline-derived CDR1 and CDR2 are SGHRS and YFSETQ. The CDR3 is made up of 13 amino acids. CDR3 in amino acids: CASSITGTGELFF. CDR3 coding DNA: TGCGCCAGCAGCATTACAGGGACCGGGGAGCTGTTTTTT.

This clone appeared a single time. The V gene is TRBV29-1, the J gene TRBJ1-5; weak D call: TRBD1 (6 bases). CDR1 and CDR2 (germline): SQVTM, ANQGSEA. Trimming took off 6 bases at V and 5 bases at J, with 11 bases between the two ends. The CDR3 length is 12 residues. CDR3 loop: CSVGTGYQPQHF. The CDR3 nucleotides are TGCAGCGTGGGAACAGGGTATCAGCCCCAGCATTTT.